This entry lists 8 T cell receptor beta chains sequenced from one sample in a study of post-analysis software for immune sequencing data. Study-wide results and caveats: Several TRBV segments were more frequent in patients than controls; TRBV5-6, TRBV5-1 and TRBV20-1 belonged to this group.

These receptors lack a known antigen. Included in the TCR beta cDNA libraries were unique molecular identifiers. TCRdb called the PCR reads again in MiXCR, with one record for every CDR3 protein. The sample records roughly 730,000 distinct CDR3 sequences, roughly 30% being singletons. The sequenced sample was blood. These receptor sequences come from a girl aged 5-17 years with multiple sclerosis.

This clonotype appeared a few times. The genes are TRBV24-1 and TRBJ2-3; TRBD2 matches 13 bases. The CDR3 contains 15 residues. Germline V gene sequence: CDR1 KGHDR, CDR2 SFDVKD. The ends lost 5 bases at V and 6 bases at J; junction bases unmatched: 4. CDR3 loop: CATSVGLAGADTQYF. The CDR3 bases are TGTGCCACCAGTGTTGGACTAGCGGGAGCGGATACGCAGTATTTT.

This chain joins TRBV6-1 and TRBJ2-6; D remains ambiguous. This CDR3 is 17 amino acids long. CDR1 and CDR2 from the germline V gene are MNHNS and SASEGT. Trimming took off 7 bases at V and 2 bases at J, with 18 bases between the two ends. This CDR3 reads CASMAPSANTGANVLTF. The CDR3 region has the DNA TGTGCCAGCATGGCCCCTTCGGCCAACACTGGGGCCAACGTCCTGACTTTC.

With respect to this clonotype: At one of its ends the junction is not consistent with the germline gene, which may arise from a read error. This chain links TRBV7-6 with TRBJ1-5; 8 bases align to TRBD1. Germline V CDR1 and CDR2: SGHVS, FNYEAQ. The CDR3 consists of 15 residues. The CDR3 DNA sequence: TGTTCCAGCAGCATAGGGACAGGCTACAATCAGCCCCAGCATTTT. It translates to CSSSIGTGYNQPQHF. Full variable domain (missing parts from reference TRBV7-6 and TRBJ1-5): GAGVSQSPRYKVTKRGQDVALRCDPISGHVSLYWYRQALGQGPEFLTYFNYEAQQDKSGLPNDRFSAERPEGSISTLTIQRTEQRDSAMYRCSSSIGTGYNQPQHFGDGTRLSIL.

V usage is TRBV2 and J usage is TRBJ1-4, with D possibly matching TRBD1 (5 bases). V was trimmed by 6 bases and J by 0 bases, leaving 11 bases between them. CDR1 is SNHLY, CDR2 FYNNEI, per germline. The CDR3 is 15 amino acids. CDR3 sequence: CASRPDRTTNEKLFF. CDR3 nucleotide sequence: TGTGCCAGCAGGCCCGACAGAACAACTAATGAAAAACTGTTTTTT.

This clonotype occurred a few times. This sequence joins TRBV29-1 and TRBJ1-2; TRBD1 might be the D (6 bases). CDR1 is SQVTM, CDR2 ANQGSEA, per germline. The length of the CDR3 is 13 residues. Trimming removed 0 bases from V and 8 bases from J, with 13 bases in between. DNA for the CDR3: TGCAGCGTTGAAGATACGGCAGGGGTAGGCTACACCTTC. Its protein is CSVEDTAGVGYTF. Based on the CDR3 plus reference TRBV29-1 and TRBJ1-2, the full variable domain is SAVISQKPSRDICQRGTSLTIQCQVDSQVTMMFWYRQQPGQSLTLIATANQGSEATYESGFVIDKFPISRPNLTFSTLTVSNMSPEDSSIYLCSVEDTAGVGYTFGSGTRLTVV.

There are a few counts of this clonotype. This chain connects TRBV9 to TRBJ2-7; D remains ambiguous. The V gene lost 7 bases and the J gene lost 0 bases, with 14 bases spanning the gap. Per germline, CDR1 SGDLS and CDR2 YYNGEE. The CDR3 extends over 14 amino acids. The CDR3 region is CASAFGQASYEQYF. The CDR3 bases are TGTGCCAGCGCGTTCGGGCAGGCCTCCTACGAGCAGTACTTC. Together with reference TRBV9 and TRBJ2-7, the CDR3 gives the full variable domain: DSGVTQTPKHLITATGQRVTLRCSPRSGDLSVYWYQQSLDQGLQFLIQYYNGEERAKGNILERFSAQQFPDLHSELNLSSLELGDSALYFCASAFGQASYEQYFGPGTRLTVT.

The V call is TRBV10-3, the J call TRBJ2-7; D call uncertain. Between the trimmed V and J ends, which lost 0 bases and 0 bases, there was a span of 9 bases. Germline values: CDR1 ENHRY, CDR2 SYGVKD. The CDR3 consists of 15 residues. The CDR3 nucleotides are TGTGCCATCAGTGAGTCTGGGCCTCTCTCCTACGAGCAGTACTTC. It yields the protein CAISESGPLSYEQYF.

This clonotype was observed a handful of times. V is TRBV29-1 and J is TRBJ2-1, with 8 bases identical to TRBD2. The CDR3 extends over 14 amino acids. CDR1 is SQVTM, CDR2 ANQGSEA, per germline. The V gene end was trimmed by 8 bases and the J gene end by 7 bases; junction bases not matched to a gene: 13. Written as DNA, the CDR3 is TGCAGCACCTCCGGGACTAGTCTTTTAAATGAGCAGTTCTTC. It codes for CSTSGTSLLNEQFF.